The text below deals with one T cell receptor (beta chain). Germline-derived CDR1 and CDR2 are SGHTA and FQGTGA. V lost 4 bases, J lost 7 bases, and 10 bases stayed unmatched. The CDR3 has 16 residues. The data were taken from a study of CD8 T cells in Susac syndrome. From blood CD8+ and CD4+ T cells, the TCR beta chain was sequenced. TEMRA cells were FACS-enriched and CD8+ and CD4+ T cells negatively isolated. After extraction with the RNeasy kit, about 0.5 to 1 ug of the RNA was reverse transcribed using random hexamers. Multiplex PCR with immunoSEQ amplified the TCR beta CDR3 across 54 Vbeta and 13 Jbeta. MiXCR was run by TCRdb on the immunoSEQ multiplex PCR reads, yielding one entry per CDR3 protein. This table has around 150,000 distinct CDR3 sequences, roughly 93% appearing once.

The chain joins TRBV7-3 to TRBJ2-7; 13 bases map to TRBD2. The receptor was isolated from a human donor in good health. Material for sequencing was CD4+ T cells from PBMCs. The CDR3 DNA reads TGTGCCAGCAGCTCCCAGGGGACTAGCGGGGAGAATGAGCAGTACTTC. This gives the protein CASSSQGTSGENEQYF. The full variable domain, completed using reference TRBV7-3 and TRBJ2-7, is GAGVSQTPSNKVTEKGKYVELRCDPISGHTALYWYRQSLGQGPEFLIYFQGTGAADDSGLPNDRFFAVRPEGSVSTLKIQRTERGDSAVYLCASSSQGTSGENEQYFGPGTRLTVT.